This TCR beta chain was found in a study of cytomegalovirus exposure and HLA in healthy donors listed by TCRdb under 2017. A note on the overall study: An earlier analysis of some 500 of the donors reported about 250 Gb of sequence data and around 120 million unique TCR beta sequences from 150 million to 200 million T cells. Rather than using new phenotypic data, the later analysis identified candidate immune exposures from TCR beta sequences and from how often those sequences occurred across donors. Genome-wide SNP genotypes for about three fifths of the 666 donors were used in a later genetic analysis, which treated that subset as a discovery cohort. Donor age, sex, ethnicity and CMV serostatus were collected together with the repertoire data. Of the roughly 410 genotyped donors, approximately 80% were placed in the genetic ancestry cluster associated with self-reported Caucasian donors. Every discovery cohort repertoire had been produced on one sequencing platform. Typing coverage varied by locus: roughly 629-640 donors for A, B, C, DRB1 and DQB1; more than 500 for DQA1; about 600 for DPA1; roughly 450 for DPB1. An early release that covered roughly 600 HLA-typed donors contained approximately 300 gigabases of sequencing data and about 93 million unique TCR sequences. Across some 400 genotyped donors of the cohort, an average of about 250,000 unique TCR beta nucleotide sequences per donor were sequenced, and around 20% of those sequences were non-productive. The study was designed to test whether signatures of past pathogen exposure could be identified by cataloging public T cell receptors. An earlier analysis of around 540 of the donors applied high-throughput TCR beta sequencing to assess whether each TCR beta V gene segment acted as functional or pseudogenic. A separate validation cohort of about 110 different subjects was used in addition to the approximately 640-subject first cohort. Roughly five DR-DQ haplotypes were handled as single units for association and clustering, since linkage in the cohort was strong. The T cell repertoires of about 700 subjects were profiled by immunosequencing and related to cytomegalovirus serostatus. A later analysis re-analyzed previously published TCR beta repertoires from approximately 700 donors and added high-resolution HLA genotyping to study TCR occurrence patterns. To predict cytomegalovirus infection status, the study combined high-throughput TCR immunosequencing, statistical association of individual TCRs with disease status, and machine learning. HLA typing included class I and class II loci at four-digit resolution. Summary of the overall study and its limitations: The cohort was sequenced for TCR beta chains only, and without alpha or paired-chain data the features that could be detected were limited. In the study, 150 to 200 TCR beta chains were listed as associated with cytomegalovirus. A later analysis associated some 17,000 TCR beta sequences with specific HLA alleles at a false discovery rate of 0.05. A group of highly shared sequence variants was considered likely to be a technical artifact of the sequencing pipeline. Compared with equally common non-associated chains, HLA-associated TCR beta chains in a later analysis were more clonally expanded and had lower generation probabilities. Because HLA typing was unavailable for some donors at each locus, only the typed subset was used in association tests. Most CMV-associated TCR beta chains appeared to be HLA-restricted in a later analysis, and the HLA associations seemed to be driven largely by CMV exposure. Sequencing depth was assumed to be roughly uniform across donors in the presence/absence analyses, though that assumption may not hold. Most TCR sequences were seen in very few donors, while some public TCRs were found in many individuals. In both the original and validation cohorts, the classifier was reported to diagnose cytomegalovirus status with high specificity and sensitivity. A later genetic analysis reported fewer N-insertions in productive TCRs among donors in an Asian-associated ancestry cluster than the roughly 670-donor mean. According to a later analysis, TCR association rates differed among HLA loci, with DRB1 alleles showing the most associated TCRs and HLA-C alleles showing the fewest. CMV serostatus was the only immune exposure information available for the cohort. Because counts were too low, 15 to 20 rarely observed V segments, including chromosome 9 orphons, were excluded from the earlier analysis of several hundred of the donors. Correlated functional status among segregating V segments might reflect linkage disequilibrium, but an unknown experimental factor could not be ruled out. According to a later analysis, parvovirus B19, influenza, CMV and Epstein-Barr virus appeared linked to several top co-occurrence clusters. The authors suggested that the approach could potentially be extended to other disease states and immunological phenotypes. Broadly in line with IMGT annotations, most TCR beta V segments showed up in productive rearrangements about 87% or about 30% of the time in an earlier analysis of around 600 of the donors. A further reported finding was that TCR beta sequences accurately predicted the HLA-A and HLA-B alleles for most subjects in the first cohort. Because the 87-base-pair reads could not distinguish some IMGT-functional V segments, including TRBV6-2 and TRBV6-3, those segments were excluded. In vitro tests confirmed that a few of the cytomegalovirus-associated TCR beta chains recognize cytomegalovirus antigens. Assigning TCR associations to individual alleles was difficult when HLA alleles, especially DR and DQ, strongly co-occurred. In a later genetic analysis, a missense DCLRE1C variant was associated with V-gene and J-gene trimming of TCR beta chains, and the association was replicated in an independent cohort.

In total, 666 healthy bone marrow donors made up the cohort. At the time of sampling, all cohort members were nominally healthy, though unrecorded immune exposures were likely present. The donor was CMV seronegative and belonged to the group of approximately 320 seronegative cohort members. A peripheral blood sample was collected from each donor, and TCR beta sequencing was performed on peripheral blood mononuclear cells. Genomic DNA extraction from the blood cell samples was performed with the Qiagen DNeasy Blood Extraction Kit. Receptor amplification or capture employed the immunoSEQ multiplex PCR assay. For the multiplex PCR, a mixture combining 60 forward primers for TCR Vbeta segments and 13 reverse primers for TCR Jbeta segments was used. The CDR3 region of rearranged TCR beta genes was amplified from genomic DNA with a multiplex PCR assay. The amplified TCR beta libraries were sequenced on the Illumina HiSeq System as 87-base-pair reads. On the authors' methods: Across the 600 to 700 repertoires, a later analysis counted 78 million or so unique TCR beta chains, around 11 million of which were shared by at least two donors. A nearest-neighbor algorithm error-corrected the raw reads and collapsed the reads into unique sequences, merging closely related sequences to remove PCR and sequencing errors. To assign V, D and J gene segments, CDR3 sequences were aligned to IMGT reference sequences. Each retained sequence needed at least a six-nucleotide match to both a V gene segment and a J gene segment. Rearrangements were called productive when the CDR3 lacked stop codons and stayed in frame with V and J; all others were non-productive. Following IMGT convention, CDR3 was defined as the stretch from the second conserved V-encoded cysteine up to the conserved J-encoded phenylalanine. Sequences without an unambiguous match to a single V gene segment were excluded from the earlier analysis of 587 of the donors. An earlier analysis of some 500 of the donors classified V segments as functional when productive rearrangements were above 56.7% and as segregating when the standard deviation between donors was above 5%. A statistical classification framework was developed to diagnose cytomegalovirus status using the catalog of TCR beta chain sequences. In a later analysis, V and J genes were assigned by comparing TCR nucleotide sequences against IMGT/GENE-DB human TR gene sequences. In a later analysis, CDR3 sequences and most-parsimonious VDJ recombination scenarios were assigned using the TCRdist pipeline. A later analysis defined each TCR beta chain by its CDR3 amino acid sequence plus V-gene family, and excluded reads lacking a unique V-gene family. A later analysis removed 592 highly shared, low-generation-probability nucleotide sequences to deal with suspected cross-contamination and a sequencing artifact. For each public chain, a later analysis derived a clonal expansion index from normalized ranks of inferred template counts within each repertoire. Generation probabilities in a later analysis came from a VDJ recombination model fitted to out-of-frame rearrangements, and those results were checked against IGoR. In a later analysis, TCR-TCR, TCR-HLA and TCR-CMV co-occurrence was scored with hypergeometric tests, and a repertoire-size bias correction was applied to TCR pairs. In a later analysis, false discovery rates were estimated by permuting HLA or CMV assignments 20 times. In a later analysis, co-occurring TCRs were grouped using DBSCAN, with TCRdist sequence similarity added in when clustering inside HLA-allele-positive subsets. Co-occurrence clustering excluded repertoires with fewer than 30,000 or more than 120,000 public chains, plus five with anomalous nucleotide sharing. TCRdb mirrors the immuneACCESS table, restricted to in-frame sequences. Some clones are absent from its copies; in checked studies, under half trace to an unresolved V gene, and the reason for the others is unknown. That table is the source of V, J and clone size, and D and trimming were worked out from the DNA. The sample data list approximately 120,000 clones, and around 77% of these were observed just once. Roughly 1.2% of the sample comes from the top ten.

The CDR3 numbers 13 residues from cysteine through phenylalanine. The retained sequence is limited to the CDR3, 39 bases, with the frame set at the first base. CDR1 SNHLY and CDR2 FYNNEI are derived from the germline V gene. Remarks on this clone: There is no known antigen for this receptor. One end of the junction fails to match germline, which may point to a read error.

This receptor was identified in a man between 50 and 59 years old in good health and CMV-seronegative. The chain links TRBV2 with TRBJ2-5; confidence is insufficient to name the D gene. The sequencing input was PBMCs. This receptor has the CDR3 CASSDQNHETQYF. In nucleotides, the sequence is TGTGCCAGCAGTGATCAGAACCACGAGACCCAGTACTTC.